The rows below give T cell receptor beta chains drawn from one sample of a study of beta chain features in type 1 diabetes. The method was immunoSEQ multiplex PCR; TCRdb's version includes in-frame clones alone and lacks a portion of them. The sample lists more than 550,000 clones, over 13% occurring once. The sequencing sample was made of naive CD4+ T cells from blood. All receptors derive from a man aged 18 to 30 with type 1 diabetes. CDR3s include the opening cysteine and the closing phenylalanine or tryptophan. Fields, in order: clone size, V gene, J gene, D gene, CDR3 protein, CDR3 DNA. The D gene is left open where the match is weak. Size is omitted from some rows. Given values are once, few, many or a class for expanded clones.

clone size: once
V gene: TRBV6-1
J gene: TRBJ2-7
D gene: TRBD1
CDR3 protein: CASSEGDRAYEQYF
CDR3 DNA: TGTGCCAGCAGTGAAGGGGACAGGGCCTACGAGCAGTACTTC

clone size: few
V gene: TRBV19
J gene: TRBJ1-6
D gene: TRBD1
CDR3 protein: CASSIIAGQDNSPLHF
CDR3 DNA: TGTGCCAGTAGTATAATCGCGGGACAGGATAATTCACCCCTCCACTTT

clone size: -
V gene: TRBV20-1
J gene: TRBJ2-2
D gene: -
CDR3 protein: CSARGPGELFF
CDR3 DNA: TGCAGTGCTAGAGGGCCCGGGGAGCTGTTTTTT

clone size: -
V gene: TRBV4-3
J gene: TRBJ1-6
D gene: -
CDR3 protein: CASSQGAGSPLHF
CDR3 DNA: TGCGCCAGCAGCCAAGGCGCGGGTTCACCCCTCCACTTT

clone size: few
V gene: TRBV5-6
J gene: TRBJ1-2
D gene: -
CDR3 protein: CASSLFRGHDGNYGYTF
CDR3 DNA: TGTGCCAGCAGCTTGTTTAGGGGCCATGATGGGAACTATGGCTACACCTTC

clone size: -
V gene: TRBV5-1
J gene: TRBJ2-7
D gene: TRBD1
CDR3 protein: CASSLEGAQVSYEQYF
CDR3 DNA: TGCGCCAGCAGCTTGGAGGGGGCCCAGGTCTCCTACGAGCAGTACTTC

clone size: few
V gene: TRBV5-4
J gene: TRBJ2-1
D gene: TRBD2
CDR3 protein: CASSRGLAGGSGSGQFF
CDR3 DNA: TGTGCCAGCAGCCGCGGACTAGCGGGAGGATCCGGGAGTGGGCAGTTCTTC

clone size: -
V gene: TRBV5-4
J gene: TRBJ2-7
D gene: TRBD1
CDR3 protein: CASRSGTAYEQYF
CDR3 DNA: TGTGCCAGCAGGTCCGGGACAGCCTACGAGCAGTACTTC

clone size: -
V gene: TRBV5-1
J gene: TRBJ2-1
D gene: TRBD1
CDR3 protein: CASSSGRTGYNEQFF
CDR3 DNA: TGCGCCAGCAGCTCCGGACGGACAGGTTACAATGAGCAGTTCTTC

clone size: few
V gene: TRBV5-1
J gene: TRBJ2-7
D gene: TRBD1
CDR3 protein: CASTPGTGRLEQYF
CDR3 DNA: TGCGCCAGCACGCCCGGGACAGGGCGTCTCGAGCAGTACTTC

clone size: -
V gene: TRBV7-9
J gene: TRBJ1-4
D gene: -
CDR3 protein: CASSPQGTNEKLFF
CDR3 DNA: TGTGCCAGCAGTCCACAGGGCACTAATGAAAAACTGTTTTTT

clone size: few
V gene: TRBV7-8
J gene: TRBJ2-5
D gene: -
CDR3 protein: CASSQRTVQETQYF
CDR3 DNA: TGTGCCAGCAGCCAAAGGACAGTACAAGAGACCCAGTACTTC

clone size: -
V gene: TRBV5-6
J gene: TRBJ2-1
D gene: -
CDR3 protein: CASSPTRYEQFF
CDR3 DNA: TGTGCCAGCAGCCCAACGAGGTACGAGCAGTTCTTC

clone size: -
V gene: TRBV5-1
J gene: TRBJ1-1
D gene: TRBD1
CDR3 protein: CASSLFGTGEAFF
CDR3 DNA: TGCGCCAGCAGCTTGTTTGGGACAGGTGAAGCTTTCTTT

clone size: few
V gene: TRBV7-9
J gene: TRBJ1-5
D gene: -
CDR3 protein: CASSLDTRTQHF
CDR3 DNA: TGTGCCAGCAGCTTAGACACCCGAACTCAGCATTTT

clone size: few
V gene: TRBV5-4
J gene: TRBJ2-3
D gene: TRBD1
CDR3 protein: CASRRTGERTDTQYF
CDR3 DNA: TGTGCCAGCAGACGGACAGGGGAGCGCACAGATACGCAGTATTTT

clone size: few
V gene: TRBV5-6
J gene: TRBJ1-5
D gene: -
CDR3 protein: CASSWLTSGNQPQHF
CDR3 DNA: TGTGCCAGCAGCTGGTTGACCAGTGGGAATCAGCCCCAGCATTTT

clone size: -
V gene: TRBV6-5
J gene: TRBJ2-7
D gene: TRBD2
CDR3 protein: CASSYSKREFIYEQYF
CDR3 DNA: TGTGCCAGCAGTTACTCGAAGCGGGAGTTTATCTACGAGCAGTACTTC

clone size: few
V gene: TRBV4-1
J gene: TRBJ1-1
D gene: -
CDR3 protein: CASSQGGGPEAFF
CDR3 DNA: TGCGCCAGCAGCCAAGGGGGGGGTCCTGAAGCTTTCTTT

clone size: few
V gene: TRBV5-1
J gene: TRBJ2-1
D gene: -
CDR3 protein: CASSPRQGGNEQFF
CDR3 DNA: TGCGCCAGCAGCCCGAGGCAGGGCGGCAATGAGCAGTTCTTC

clone size: once
V gene: TRBV5-6
J gene: TRBJ2-3
D gene: TRBD2
CDR3 protein: CASRVWRKLRETYTDTQYF
CDR3 DNA: TGTGCCAGCAGGGTTTGGAGGAAGTTGCGGGAGACATACACAGATACGCAGTATTTT

clone size: -
V gene: TRBV11-2
J gene: TRBJ2-2
D gene: -
CDR3 protein: CASRAPRDQSGELFF
CDR3 DNA: TGTGCCAGCAGGGCCCCTAGGGATCAATCCGGGGAGCTGTTTTTT

clone size: -
V gene: TRBV9
J gene: TRBJ1-2
D gene: -
CDR3 protein: CASSPQVGGFYGYTF
CDR3 DNA: TGTGCCAGCAGCCCGCAGGTGGGGGGCTTCTATGGCTACACCTTC

clone size: few
V gene: TRBV7-6
J gene: TRBJ2-7
D gene: TRBD1
CDR3 protein: CASSFDRGLTYEQYF
CDR3 DNA: TGTGCCAGCAGCTTCGACAGGGGTCTTACCTACGAGCAGTACTTC

clone size: -
V gene: TRBV18
J gene: TRBJ2-7
D gene: -
CDR3 protein: CASSPFVPSVGQGRYEQYF
CDR3 DNA: TGTGCCAGCTCACCATTCGTTCCTTCGGTGGGCCAGGGCCGCTACGAGCAGTACTTC

clone size: -
V gene: TRBV4-1
J gene: TRBJ2-5
D gene: TRBD2
CDR3 protein: CASSRKTSGRGMRETQYF
CDR3 DNA: TGCGCCAGCAGCCGAAAAACTAGCGGGAGGGGGATGAGGGAGACCCAGTACTTC

clone size: -
V gene: TRBV5-4
J gene: TRBJ2-1
D gene: TRBD2
CDR3 protein: CASSPLTSGSTYNEQFF
CDR3 DNA: TGTGCCAGCAGCCCGCTGACTAGCGGTAGTACCTACAATGAGCAGTTCTTC

clone size: few
V gene: TRBV19
J gene: TRBJ2-7
D gene: -
CDR3 protein: CASKLATGHYEQYF
CDR3 DNA: TGTGCCAGTAAGCTGGCTACCGGTCATTACGAGCAGTACTTC

clone size: -
V gene: TRBV30
J gene: TRBJ1-1
D gene: TRBD1
CDR3 protein: CAWRGGQEKAFF
CDR3 DNA: TGTGCCTGGAGAGGGGGACAGGAGAAAGCTTTCTTT

clone size: -
V gene: TRBV25-1
J gene: TRBJ1-2
D gene: TRBD1
CDR3 protein: CASSPRQGQTYGYTF
CDR3 DNA: TGTGCCAGCAGTCCGAGACAGGGGCAGACCTATGGCTACACCTTC

clone size: few
V gene: TRBV7-2
J gene: TRBJ2-7
D gene: TRBD2
CDR3 protein: CASSLAFQTSVSYEQYF
CDR3 DNA: TGTGCCAGCAGCTTAGCTTTCCAGACTAGCGTTTCCTACGAGCAGTACTTC

clone size: -
V gene: TRBV15
J gene: TRBJ1-2
D gene: -
CDR3 protein: CATSPERGNYGYTF
CDR3 DNA: TGTGCCACCAGCCCCGAGCGGGGCAACTATGGCTACACCTTC

clone size: -
V gene: TRBV5-1
J gene: TRBJ1-4
D gene: TRBD1
CDR3 protein: CASSLQGAPNEKLFF
CDR3 DNA: TGCGCCAGCAGCTTGCAGGGGGCGCCGAATGAAAAACTGTTTTTT

clone size: -
V gene: TRBV29-1
J gene: TRBJ1-2
D gene: -
CDR3 protein: CSVVGADGYTF
CDR3 DNA: TGCAGCGTTGTCGGGGCCGATGGCTACACCTTC

clone size: -
V gene: TRBV23-1
J gene: TRBJ1-6
D gene: -
CDR3 protein: CASSQGLAGFSYNSPLHF
CDR3 DNA: TGCGCCAGCAGTCAGGGGTTGGCAGGGTTCTCCTATAATTCACCCCTCCACTTT

clone size: -
V gene: TRBV19
J gene: TRBJ2-3
D gene: -
CDR3 protein: CASSRNSRGPTDTQYF
CDR3 DNA: TGTGCCAGTAGCCGAAACTCCAGGGGACCCACAGATACGCAGTATTTT